What follows are 27 T cell receptor beta chains derived from one specimen sequenced in a study of cytomegalovirus exposure and HLA in healthy donors. In the PCR, 60 Vbeta and 13 Jbeta primers were used. Sequenced by immunoSEQ multiplex PCR; TCRdb stores in-frame clones only, minus some. The repertoire holds about 140,000 clones, with approximately 84% as singletons. The sequenced sample consisted of PBMCs. The receptors stem from a woman in her thirties or forties in good health and CMV-seronegative.

This clone was counted a single time. This chain joins TRBV28 and TRBJ1-2; D is perhaps TRBD1 (6 bases). The V end was cut by 5 bases, the J end by 7 bases, with 20 bases between. The CDR3 runs 15 residues. CDR1 MDHEN and CDR2 SYDVKM come from the germline V gene. The CDR3 DNA follows: TGTGCCAGCAGTACCCTCCGGGGGGGGGCGGGTGGCTACACCTTC. It is translated as CASSTLRGGAGGYTF.

The chain links TRBV15 to TRBJ2-7, with 11 nucleotides matching TRBD2. This CDR3 comprises 13 residues. Trimming at V came to 1 base and at J to 7 bases, leaving 0 bases not matched to a gene. Germline-derived CDR1 and CDR2 are LNHNV and YYDKDF (reference sequence). CDR3 protein: CATSRGLAGEQYF. Here the CDR3 DNA reads TGTGCCACCAGCAGAGGACTAGCGGGAGAGCAGTACTTC.

This clone was observed a few times. The chain couples TRBV9 to TRBJ2-4; perhaps TRBD1 as D (5 bases). There are 15 residues in the CDR3. Germline-derived CDR1 and CDR2 are SGDLS and YYNGEE. V gave up 4 bases and J gave up 2 bases, with 13 bases separating them. The CDR3 DNA is TGTGCCAGCAGCCCAAGACAGAGCTCCAAAAACATTCAGTACTTC. Its translation: CASSPRQSSKNIQYF.

This clone has more than one count but fewer than ten. The chain carries TRBV4-3 and TRBJ2-1; 9 bases are shared with TRBD2. CDR1 is LGHNA, CDR2 YSLEER, per germline. Losses at the gene ends were 0 bases for V and 4 bases for J; bases not matched to a gene: 4. There are 16 residues in the CDR3. CDR3 in amino acids: CASSQDGLAGYNEQFF. The CDR3 DNA is TGCGCCAGCAGCCAAGATGGGCTAGCGGGATACAATGAGCAGTTCTTC.

The chain links TRBV1 to TRBJ2-5; TRBD2, as called in the table, went unchecked against the DNA. TRBV1 is an annotated pseudogene. This CDR3 has 22 amino acids. CDR3 sequence: CTSSQDLRLPSGRLPPEETQYF. The DNA of the CDR3 is TGCACCAGCAGCCAAGATCTTCGCTTGCCTAGCGGGAGGTTGCCCCCAGAGGAGACCCAGTACTTC.

The chain is built from TRBV28 and TRBJ2-7, with 14 bases lining up with TRBD2. The CDR3 spans 18 residues. V lost 4 bases, J lost 2 bases, and 10 bases stayed unmatched. Germline V gene sequence: CDR1 MDHEN, CDR2 SYDVKM. In DNA, the CDR3 is TGTGCCAGCAGTTCGCCGGGACTAGCGGGAGCCCGTCCCTACGAGCAGTACTTC. Its translation is CASSSPGLAGARPYEQYF. The variable domain in full, with the rest retrieved from reference TRBV28 and TRBJ2-7, is DVKVTQSSRYLVKRTGEKVFLECVQDMDHENMFWYRQDPGLGLRLIYFSYDVKMKEKGDIPEGYSVSREKKERFSLILESASTNQTSMYLCASSSPGLAGARPYEQYFGPGTRLTVT.

This clone was detected only a few times. This chain uses TRBV4-2 with TRBJ2-7; weak D call: TRBD1 (7 bases). CDR3 size: 15 residues. Germline V CDR1 and CDR2: LGHNA, YNFKEQ. V lost 4 bases and J 4 bases, leaving 17 bases between the germline ends. CDR3 nucleotide sequence: TGTGCCAGCAGCCCCCAGGGGGGTGTATCATACGAGCAGTACTTC. Its protein is CASSPQGGVSYEQYF.

This clone was seen once. The chain couples TRBV5-1 to TRBJ1-1, with unresolved D. Germline CDR1 and CDR2: SGHRS and YFSETQ. V was pared by 4 bases and J by 5 bases, with 18 bases between. The CDR3 extends over 15 amino acids. CDR3 nucleotides: TGCGCCAGCAGCGTGCGCCCCGACTATGATACTGAAGCTTTCTTT. Translation: CASSVRPDYDTEAFF.

The chain employs TRBV6-5 and TRBJ1-1; a possible D gene is TRBD1 (6 bases). Germline V gene data show CDR1 as MNHEY and CDR2 as SVGAGI. Trimming left V 0 bases short and J 8 bases short, with 19 bases between. The CDR3 has 16 residues. The CDR3 loop is CASSYSGAPPMGEAFF. CDR3 coding DNA: TGTGCCAGCAGTTACTCGGGGGCACCTCCGATGGGGGAAGCTTTCTTT.

This chain connects TRBV5-1 to TRBJ2-1, with 9 nucleotides matching TRBD2. The CDR3 contains 20 residues. Germline loops: CDR1 SGHRS, CDR2 YFSETQ. V was pared by 0 bases and J by 0 bases, with 13 bases of the junction left unmatched. The CDR3 spells CASSLAPGLAPFGSYNEQFF. The CDR3 nucleotides are TGCGCCAGCAGCTTGGCCCCGGGACTAGCCCCATTTGGCTCCTACAATGAGCAGTTCTTC.

The V and J genes are TRBV27 and TRBJ2-3; D is possibly TRBD2 (6 bases). CDR3 length equals 15 residues. The germline CDR1 and CDR2 sequences are MNHEY and SMNVEV (reference sequence). The germline V and J ends were trimmed by 2 bases and 6 bases, with 15 bases remaining between them. The CDR3 protein is CASSLLGSAGDTQYF. In DNA form, the CDR3 reads TGTGCCAGCAGTTTACTGGGTAGCGCGGGGGATACGCAGTATTTT.

The chain carries TRBV7-6 and TRBJ2-1; TRBD1 matches at 9 bases. Looked up from germline, CDR1 is SGHVS and CDR2 is FNYEAQ. J lost 9 bases, V lost 5 bases, and 8 bases had no gene match. The CDR3 covers 14 residues. Written as DNA, the CDR3 is TGTGCCAGCAGCCGACCGGGACAGGGACCTGAGCAGTTCTTC. Protein sequence: CASSRPGQGPEQFF.

The chain carries TRBV11-2 and TRBJ1-5; D gene unclear. The CDR3 is 13 amino acids. V was pared by 0 bases and J by 9 bases, with 9 bases between. Germline-derived CDR1 and CDR2 are SGHAT and FQNNGV. The CDR3 DNA sequence: TGTGCCAGCAGCTTAGAGAGAATGCGGCCCCAGCATTTT. This codes for CASSLERMRPQHF.

The chain couples TRBV28 to TRBJ2-5; 12 bases are shared with TRBD2. This CDR3 is 16 amino acids long. Losses at the gene ends were 6 bases for V and 4 bases for J; bases not matched to a gene: 9. Germline V gene lookup returns CDR1 MDHEN and CDR2 SYDVKM. The chain's CDR3 is CASSLRGLAGPETQYF. In DNA, the CDR3 is TGTGCCAGCAGCCTAAGGGGACTAGCGGGTCCAGAGACCCAGTACTTC.

The CDR3 here is CASSPVGDREAFF. The DNA for the CDR3 is TGTGCCAGCAGCCCCGTGGGGGACAGGGAAGCTTTCTTT. This chain connects TRBV11-2 to TRBJ1-1; TRBD1 matches 8 bases. The CDR3 runs 13 residues. Germline assignment: CDR1 SGHAT and CDR2 FQNNGV. V shed 5 bases, J shed 8 bases, and the junction held 7 bases outside the gene matches.

The chain couples TRBV10-1 to TRBJ2-3; 10 bases agree with TRBD1. The germline CDR1 and CDR2 sequences are WNHNN and SYGVQD (reference sequence). V lost 6 bases and J lost 3; bases outside the gene matches: 9. The CDR3 is 16 residues long. This chain's CDR3 is CASSVGTGVETDTQYF. The CDR3 bases are TGCGCCAGCAGCGTCGGGACAGGGGTTGAAACAGATACGCAGTATTTT.

This clone was recorded a few times. The chain uses TRBV5-1 and TRBJ2-7; TRBD1 might be the D (5 bases). V lost 0 bases and J lost 7, with 11 bases in between. The length of the CDR3 is 13 residues. Germline CDR1 reads SGHRS; CDR2 reads YFSETQ. CDR3: CASSLGQTAEQYF. The DNA for the CDR3 is TGCGCCAGCAGCTTGGGACAGACTGCGGAGCAGTACTTC. The variable domain in full, completed from reference TRBV5-1 and TRBJ2-7, reads KAGVTQTPRYLIKTRGQQVTLSCSPISGHRSVSWYQQTPGQGLQFLFEYFSETQRNKGNFPGRFSGRQFSNSRSEMNVSTLELGDSALYLCASSLGQTAEQYFGPGTRLTVT.

On this clone: Other DNA sequences in the sample encode the same CDR3. The genes are TRBV7-2 and TRBJ2-1; possible D gene TRBD1, 5 bases. Germline V lookup: CDR1 SGHTA, CDR2 FQGNSA. This CDR3 is built from 15 residues. V lost 6 bases, J lost 5 bases, and 17 bases lay in between. This CDR3 is CASSLDRGGNNEQFF. DNA of the CDR3: TGTGCCAGCAGTCTAGACAGAGGCGGTAACAATGAGCAGTTCTTC.

The rearrangement joins TRBV28 to TRBJ2-7; D unclear. This CDR3 region has 12 residues. Germline-derived CDR1 and CDR2 are MDHEN and SYDVKM. With 2 bases removed from V and 4 bases from J, the gap between germline ends came to 6 bases. The CDR3 sequence is CASSLTVYEQYF. CDR3 sequence (DNA): TGTGCCAGCAGTTTAACGGTATACGAGCAGTACTTC. Looking up the rest from reference TRBV28 and TRBJ2-7 gives the full variable domain: DVKVTQSSRYLVKRTGEKVFLECVQDMDHENMFWYRQDPGLGLRLIYFSYDVKMKEKGDIPEGYSVSREKKERFSLILESASTNQTSMYLCASSLTVYEQYFGPGTRLTVT.

The genes are TRBV7-2 and TRBJ2-2, with D unresolved. The germline gives CDR1 SGHTA, CDR2 FQGNSA. CDR3 size: 16 residues. V gave up 5 bases and J gave up 2 bases, with 15 bases separating them. CDR3 DNA: TGTGCCAGCAGCCCTCCTTATGCCCTAAACACCGGGGAGCTGTTTTTT. Protein: CASSPPYALNTGELFF.

This clone was seen only once. The chain recombines TRBV7-2 with TRBJ2-5, with 10 bases aligning to TRBD2. The CDR3 spans 16 residues. Germline V gene data show CDR1 as SGHTA and CDR2 as FQGNSA. Trimming took 2 bases from V and 5 from J; bases not matched to a gene: 8. The DNA of the CDR3 is TGTGCCAGCAGCTTATTCCTAGCGGGAGTTGGGGAGACCCAGTACTTC. This encodes CASSLFLAGVGETQYF.

This clone was seen a few times. The V call is TRBV6-5, the J call TRBJ2-7; 9 nucleotides line up with TRBD2. The CDR3 covers 15 residues. The germline V gene has CDR1 MNHEY and CDR2 SVGAGI. J lost 0 bases, V lost 6 bases, and 6 bases had no gene match. CDR3 region: CASRPSGTLSYEQYF. In DNA form, the CDR3 reads TGTGCCAGCAGGCCTAGCGGGACTCTCTCCTACGAGCAGTACTTC.

Details on this clone: At one end, the junction sequence differs from germline, possibly due to a read error. This chain connects TRBV7-9 to TRBJ1-1; D remains unclear. CDR1 is SEHNR and CDR2 is FQNEAQ in the germline V gene (reference sequence). The CDR3 is 12 amino acids. The CDR3 sequence: CSSTTGSTEAFF. CDR3 nucleotide sequence: TGTTCCAGCACAACGGGGTCCACTGAAGCTTTCTTT.

This clone showed up just once. The CDR3 DNA is TGTGCCAGTAGTATGGGACTAGCGCTCTACGAGCAGTACTTC. Protein product: CASSMGLALYEQYF. The rearrangement links TRBV19 to TRBJ2-7; 10 bases match TRBD2. The CDR3 runs 14 residues. CDR1 and CDR2 from the germline V gene are LNHDA and SQIVND (reference sequence). The V segment lost 3 bases and the J segment 3 bases; nucleotides outside the gene matches: 2. Full variable domain (missing parts from reference TRBV19 and TRBJ2-7): DGGITQSPKYLFRKEGQNVTLSCEQNLNHDAMYWYRQDPGQGLRLIYYSQIVNDFQKGDIAEGYSVSREKKESFPLTVTSAQKNPTAFYLCASSMGLALYEQYFGPGTRLTVT.

V is TRBV4-3 and J is TRBJ2-3; D may be TRBD1 (5 bases). The germline gives CDR1 LGHNA, CDR2 YSLEER. V gave up 0 bases and J gave up 2 bases, with 9 bases separating them. This CDR3 region has 15 residues. CDR3 DNA sequence: TGCGCCAGCAGCCAAGACAGGGTCCTCACAGATACGCAGTATTTT. Protein: CASSQDRVLTDTQYF.

This clone was counted once. The chain combines TRBV18 with TRBJ2-7; the D gene is possibly TRBD1 (5 bases). Germline values: CDR1 KGHSH, CDR2 LQKENI. The CDR3 runs 15 residues. The V and J ends lost 0 bases and 6 bases respectively, with 15 bases between them. CDR3 bases: TGTGCCAGCTCACCACCGAATAGGGGAAAGGGCGAGCAGTACTTC. It translates to CASSPPNRGKGEQYF.

The V call is TRBV5-1, the J call TRBJ2-5; 9 nucleotides agree with TRBD2. Near its end, the DNA agrees better with TRBJ2-7, so the J call may be wrong. Germline assignment: CDR1 SGHRS and CDR2 YFSETQ. The CDR3 is made up of 14 amino acids. CDR3 in amino acids: CASTAREGQDEQYF. For the CDR3, the DNA is TGCGCCAGCACAGCGCGGGAGGGCCAAGACGAGCAGTACTTC.